This T cell receptor beta chain was sequenced for a study of identical twins. TCRdb independently ran MiXCR on the 5' RACE reads; one entry per CDR3 protein. The data contain 500,000 to 650,000 distinct CDR3 sequences, approximately 20% of them singletons. Study observations and caveats: There is a chance that invariant MAIT and iNKT cells partially muddied zero-insertion analyses. Out-of-frame beta chain sequences displayed weaker excess sharing between twins. Memory repertoires showed no such pattern, whereas abundant cord blood beta clonotypes carried fewer insertions.

This clonotype was seen a few times. Its antigen remains unknown. CDR1 and CDR2 (germline): LGHDT, YNNKEL (reference sequence). V was pared by 5 bases and J by 1 base, with 11 bases between. The CDR3 sequence is 14 residues long. This same sample was also part of a study on yellow fever vaccine responses in identical twins.

The genes are TRBV3-1 and TRBJ1-1; D unclear. The source of this sequence is a woman under 30 in good health. Sequenced input: CD4+ T cells sorted from blood. Written as DNA, the CDR3 is TGTGCCAGCAGCTACAGTCTCCAGAACACTGAAGCTTTCTTT. It specifies CASSYSLQNTEAFF.